This TCR beta chain appears in the sequencing data of a study of kidney transplant recipient with SARS-CoV-2 infection. There are a few counts of this clonotype. MiXCR, applied by TCRdb to the reads, yields one record per CDR3 protein. The data hold some 220,000 distinct CDR3 sequences, with 29% observed a single time. This receptor was identified in a young adult male patient who had COVID-19 and was a kidney transplant recipient. Some T cells may be provided by the graft donor. The sample was a blood sample, taken at baseline and between days 110 and 120 from a kidney transplant recipient.

The CDR3 region has the DNA TGTGCCAGCACCCAGAGGCTTAGCGGCACAGATACGCAGTATTTT. Its translation: CASTQRLSGTDTQYF. The chain uses TRBV6-2 or TRBV6-3 and TRBJ2-3; TRBD2 might be the D (5 bases). The V gene's germline CDR1 is MNHEY and CDR2 SVGEGT. There are 15 residues in the CDR3. V gave up 7 bases and J gave up 1 base, with 15 bases separating them.